These 23 T cell receptor beta chains came from one sample sequenced in a study of T-cell memory formation after mild COVID-19. MiXCR, applied by TCRdb to the 5' RACE reads, yields one record per CDR3 protein. The table shows 35,000 to 40,000 distinct CDR3 sequences, with 5.5% to 7% occurring only once. The sample was PBMCs or a T cell subset sorted from them (not recorded which). The receptors come from an adult who had mild COVID-19 (a few samples of this study predate the infection). Cell type and time point are not known.

At least ten counts were recorded for this clonotype. This chain links TRBV7-9 with TRBJ2-1, with D perhaps matching TRBD2 (6 bases). There are 13 residues in the CDR3. V was pared by 0 bases and J by 7 bases, with 7 bases between. Per the germline V gene, CDR1 is SEHNR and CDR2 is FQNEAQ (reference sequence). CDR3 nucleotides: TGTGCCAGCAGCTTAGCTGGGGGGAATGAGCAGTTCTTC. This gives the protein CASSLAGGNEQFF.

This clonotype was seen ten or more times. The chain has TRBV24-1 and TRBJ2-2; D may match TRBD1 or TRBD2 (5 bases each). In germline, CDR1 is KGHDR, CDR2 SFDVKD. This CDR3 region has 14 residues. The V end was cut by 4 bases, the J end by 3 bases, with 8 bases between. CDR3 protein: CATSEGPDTGELFF. The DNA for the CDR3 is TGTGCCACCAGTGAGGGACCGGACACCGGGGAGCTGTTTTTT.

This clonotype was seen more than once but under ten times. The rearrangement uses TRBV5-5 and TRBJ1-2; 7 nucleotides align to TRBD1. The length of the CDR3 is 14 residues. Per germline, CDR1 SGHKS and CDR2 YYEKEE (reference sequence). The ends lost 3 bases at V and 3 bases at J; junction bases unmatched: 5. The CDR3 sequence: CASSYHDRDYGYTF. The DNA for the CDR3 is TGTGCCAGCAGCTACCACGACAGGGACTATGGCTACACCTTC.

In this sample, this clonotype turned up a few times. The CDR3 protein is CASSVDLSSSVFF. CDR3 bases: TGTGCCAGCAGCGTAGACCTTAGCAGCAGTGTGTTCTTC. V gene TRBV9 combines with J gene TRBJ2-1; D ambiguous. Germline lookup yields CDR1 SGDLS and CDR2 YYNGEE. The CDR3 is 13 residues long. The V gene lost 0 bases and the J gene lost 15 bases, with 16 bases spanning the gap.

This clonotype was detected only a few times. The chain has TRBV3-1 and TRBJ2-3; D is uncertain. CDR3 size: 11 residues. CDR1 is LGHDT and CDR2 is YNNKEL in the germline V gene (reference sequence). Trimming stripped 3 bases from V and 3 bases from J, with 1 base between. CDR3 sequence (DNA): TGTGCCAGCAGCCAGACAGATACGCAGTATTTT. Translated, it gives CASSQTDTQYF.

The rearrangement uses TRBV5-6 and TRBJ2-1; D perhaps matches TRBD1 (6 bases). The germline V gene encodes CDR1 SGHDT and CDR2 YYEEEE. The CDR3 runs 16 residues. Trimming left V 0 bases short and J 2 bases short, with 12 bases between. The CDR3 reads CASSLGFQGTYNEQFF. CDR3 DNA sequence: TGTGCCAGCAGCTTGGGTTTTCAGGGGACCTACAATGAGCAGTTCTTC.

In this sample, this clonotype turned up a few times. The gene calls are TRBV3-1 and TRBJ2-1; D is possibly TRBD2 (6 bases). V was cut by 4 bases and J by 1 base, with 11 bases left in between. The germline CDR1 and CDR2 sequences are LGHDT and YNNKEL (reference sequence). The CDR3 extends over 15 amino acids. CDR3 DNA sequence: TGTGCCAGCAGCCCGCGGGGTAAATCCTACAATGAGCAGTTCTTC. This gives the protein CASSPRGKSYNEQFF.

Ten or more counts support this clonotype. The chain has TRBV29-1 and TRBJ2-1; 15 nucleotides match TRBD2. CDR1 and CDR2 from the germline V gene are SQVTM and ANQGSEA. V was pared by 6 bases and J by 4 bases, with 7 bases of the junction left unmatched. The CDR3 totals 16 residues. This chain's CDR3 is CSVRTSGGAAYNEQFF. The CDR3 nucleotides read TGCAGCGTCAGGACTAGCGGGGGGGCTGCTTACAATGAGCAGTTCTTC.

Only a few counts were recorded for this clonotype. V usage is TRBV5-1 and J usage is TRBJ2-5; 8 nucleotides match TRBD2. This CDR3 comprises 16 residues. Germline trimming cut 0 bases from V and 5 bases from J; bases unmatched to any gene: 9. Germline CDR1 and CDR2: SGHRS and YFSETQ. CDR3 amino acids: CASSLAPTSDLETQYF. The CDR3 nucleotides are TGCGCCAGCAGCTTGGCCCCGACTAGCGACTTGGAGACCCAGTACTTC. The full variable domain, rest sourced from reference TRBV5-1 and TRBJ2-5, is KAGVTQTPRYLIKTRGQQVTLSCSPISGHRSVSWYQQTPGQGLQFLFEYFSETQRNKGNFPGRFSGRQFSNSRSEMNVSTLELGDSALYLCASSLAPTSDLETQYFGPGTRLLVL.

The chain employs TRBV5-1 and TRBJ2-5; 9 bases are shared with TRBD2. V dropped 0 bases and J dropped 4; count of bases not matched to a gene: 10. The germline V gene has CDR1 SGHRS and CDR2 YFSETQ. The CDR3 has 17 amino acids. CDR3 residues: CASSLAGGRAPRETQYF. DNA of the CDR3: TGCGCCAGCAGCTTGGCCGGCGGGAGGGCTCCCCGAGAGACCCAGTACTTC.

The chain has TRBV19 and TRBJ2-7; TRBD2 matches at 7 bases. This CDR3 is 15 amino acids long. Germline lookup yields CDR1 LNHDA and CDR2 SQIVND (reference sequence). V trimming: 4 bases; J trimming: 6 bases; junction bases outside the gene matches: 12. CDR3 in amino acids: CASSSLRGGSLEQYF. CDR3 coding DNA: TGTGCCAGTAGTAGCCTTCGGGGCGGGAGCCTCGAGCAGTACTTC.

This clonotype was observed a handful of times. This chain links TRBV24-1 with TRBJ1-1, with 11 nucleotides matching TRBD1. This CDR3 is built from 15 residues. Germline V gives CDR1 KGHDR, CDR2 SFDVKD. The V gene end was trimmed by 5 bases and the J gene end by 6 bases; junction bases not matched to a gene: 7. The CDR3 protein is CATSAVGQGAAEAFF. The CDR3 bases are TGTGCCACCAGTGCCGTCGGACAGGGGGCGGCTGAAGCTTTCTTT.

The chain is built from TRBV6-5 and TRBJ2-6; 10 nucleotides align to TRBD1. With 5 bases clipped from V and 1 base from J, the junction kept 5 bases outside the gene matches. The CDR3 is 17 residues long. Germline assignment: CDR1 MNHEY and CDR2 SVGAGI. In DNA form, the CDR3 reads TGTGCCAGCAGTCGACAGGGGGCATCGTCTGGGGCCAACGTCCTGACTTTC. Its protein product is CASSRQGASSGANVLTF.

This clonotype has at least ten counts. V and J are TRBV7-8 and TRBJ1-1; D remains ambiguous. The CDR3 has 13 residues. Germline V lookup: CDR1 SGHVS, CDR2 FQNEAQ. The V end lost 0 bases, the J end lost 7 bases, and 9 bases lay between the germline ends. CDR3: CASSLALGFEAFF. Here the CDR3 DNA reads TGTGCCAGCAGCTTAGCGCTAGGGTTTGAAGCTTTCTTT.

The gene calls are TRBV12-3 or TRBV12-4 and TRBJ2-7; 9 positions agree with TRBD1. The CDR3 is made up of 16 amino acids. With V trimmed by 6 bases and J by 4 bases, 13 bases remained unmatched. CDR3 region: CASSRTSGTGLYEQYF. As DNA, the CDR3 is TGTGCCAGCAGCCGGACCTCCGGGACAGGGTTGTACGAGCAGTACTTC.

This clonotype was seen at least ten times. V gene TRBV27 combines with J gene TRBJ2-3, with a weak D call TRBD1 (5 bases). This CDR3 has 15 residues. From germline, CDR1 is MNHEY and CDR2 SMNVEV (reference sequence). The ends were cut back, 9 bases at V and 6 bases at J, with 22 bases in the middle. The CDR3 DNA sequence: TGTGCCAGTAGAGTATCACAGGTGTTCCTGGATACGCAGTATTTT. This encodes CASRVSQVFLDTQYF.

This clonotype came up many times. The chain links TRBV4-2 to TRBJ2-7, with TRBD2 identical over 8 bases. The CDR3 runs 16 residues. After removal of 1 base from V and 7 bases from J, the junction contained 12 bases not matched to a gene. Germline CDR1 is LGHNA and CDR2 is YNFKEQ. CDR3 nucleotides: TGTGCCAGCAGCCAAGGCGGGACGGGGGGGCCGGGGGAGCAGTACTTC. It is translated as CASSQGGTGGPGEQYF.

This clonotype was recorded at least ten times. The chain carries TRBV11-2 and TRBJ2-1; a weak D match, TRBD1 (5 bases). The CDR3 is made up of 16 amino acids. Trimming took off 5 bases at V and 7 bases at J, with 21 bases between the two ends. The germline V gene has CDR1 SGHAT and CDR2 FQNNGV. The CDR3 nucleotides read TGTGCCAGCAGCCCGTTGACAGTAGTTTTGAAAAATGAGCAGTTCTTC. It yields the protein CASSPLTVVLKNEQFF.

Regarding this clonotype: This clone may be a read error of a much larger clone one base away. CDR3 coding DNA: TGTGCCAGAAGTTACTCGTATGACAGCACCGGGGAGCTGTTTTTT. This translates into CARSYSYDSTGELFF. This chain connects TRBV6-5 to TRBJ2-2; the D gene is possibly TRBD1 (5 bases). The CDR3 covers 15 residues. CDR1 and CDR2 (germline): MNHEY, SVGAGI.

This clonotype was seen ten or more times. The CDR3 protein is CASSRAIQGSGANVLTF. The CDR3 nucleotides are TGCGCCAGCAGCCGAGCAATACAGGGCTCTGGGGCCAACGTCCTGACTTTC. The gene calls are TRBV5-1 and TRBJ2-6; perhaps TRBD1 as D (6 bases). CDR3 size: 17 residues. The germline V and J ends were trimmed by 4 bases and 0 bases, with 14 bases remaining between them. Germline values: CDR1 SGHRS, CDR2 YFSETQ.

This clonotype has more than one count but fewer than ten. The V gene is TRBV6-5, the J gene TRBJ2-5, with D maybe TRBD2 (6 bases). V gave up 6 bases and J gave up 5 bases, with 13 bases separating them. CDR3 size: 13 residues. Germline V lookup: CDR1 MNHEY, CDR2 SVGAGI. CDR3 in amino acids: CASRNRRDETQYF. DNA of the CDR3: TGTGCCAGCAGAAACAGGCGGGACGAGACCCAGTACTTC.

The chain joins TRBV30 to TRBJ1-5; D ambiguous. Germline V gene data show CDR1 as GTSNPN and CDR2 as SVGIG (reference sequence). This CDR3 has 18 amino acids. V shed 2 bases and J shed 3 bases, with 23 bases lying between them. The CDR3 sequence is CAWSRSLAGSAPNQPQHF. CDR3 nucleotide sequence: TGTGCCTGGAGTCGCTCCCTTGCAGGCTCAGCTCCCAATCAGCCCCAGCATTTT.

This clonotype is labeled medium-sized. This chain uses TRBV7-9 with TRBJ2-7; 11 bases align to TRBD2. CDR1 is SEHNR and CDR2 is FQNEAQ in the germline V gene (reference sequence). The ends lost 3 bases at V and 3 bases at J; junction bases unmatched: 10. This CDR3 has 17 residues. The CDR3 region is CASSFSQGGTSGYEQYF. CDR3 bases: TGTGCCAGCAGCTTCTCCCAGGGCGGGACTAGCGGCTACGAGCAGTACTTC.